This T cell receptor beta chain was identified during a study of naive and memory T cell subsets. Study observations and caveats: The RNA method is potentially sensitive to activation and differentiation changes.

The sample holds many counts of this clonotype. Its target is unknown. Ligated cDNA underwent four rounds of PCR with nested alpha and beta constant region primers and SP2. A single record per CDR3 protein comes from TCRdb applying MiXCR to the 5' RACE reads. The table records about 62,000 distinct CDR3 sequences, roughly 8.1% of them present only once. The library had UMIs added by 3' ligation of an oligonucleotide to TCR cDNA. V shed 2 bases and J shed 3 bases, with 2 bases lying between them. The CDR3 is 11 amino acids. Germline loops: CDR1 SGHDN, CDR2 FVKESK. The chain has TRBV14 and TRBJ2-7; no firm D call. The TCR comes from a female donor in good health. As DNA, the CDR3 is TGTGCCAGCAGCCAAAACTACGAGCAGTACTTC. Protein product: CASSQNYEQYF.